What follows are 2 T cell receptor beta chains derived from one specimen sequenced in a study of blood T cell repertoires in COVID-19. Sequencing used immunoSEQ multiplex PCR; TCRdb keeps in-frame clones, though not all of them. This table holds about 230,000 clones, around nine tenths found once. The sample comprised PBMCs or T cells enriched from blood (not recorded which). The receptors originated from a woman aged 25 to 39 with acute COVID-19.

The V call is TRBV10-1, the J call TRBJ2-1; TRBD1 might be the D (6 bases). V lost 2 bases and J lost 4, with 15 bases in between. Germline V gene data show CDR1 as WNHNN and CDR2 as SYGVQD (reference sequence). The CDR3 extends over 16 amino acids. The chain's CDR3 is CASSEGWQGLYNEQFF. CDR3 DNA sequence: TGCGCCAGCAGTGAGGGGTGGCAGGGGCTGTACAATGAGCAGTTCTTC.

This clone was counted a few times. J is TRBJ2-3 and V is TRBV20-1; maybe TRBD1 (5 bases). V was clipped by 3 bases and J by 6 bases, with 10 bases between them. The length of the CDR3 is 12 residues. The germline CDR1 and CDR2 sequences are DFQATT and SNEGSKA (reference sequence). The CDR3 nucleotides read TGCAGTGCTAGTCACCCAGGGGATACGCAGTATTTT. Encoded protein: CSASHPGDTQYF.